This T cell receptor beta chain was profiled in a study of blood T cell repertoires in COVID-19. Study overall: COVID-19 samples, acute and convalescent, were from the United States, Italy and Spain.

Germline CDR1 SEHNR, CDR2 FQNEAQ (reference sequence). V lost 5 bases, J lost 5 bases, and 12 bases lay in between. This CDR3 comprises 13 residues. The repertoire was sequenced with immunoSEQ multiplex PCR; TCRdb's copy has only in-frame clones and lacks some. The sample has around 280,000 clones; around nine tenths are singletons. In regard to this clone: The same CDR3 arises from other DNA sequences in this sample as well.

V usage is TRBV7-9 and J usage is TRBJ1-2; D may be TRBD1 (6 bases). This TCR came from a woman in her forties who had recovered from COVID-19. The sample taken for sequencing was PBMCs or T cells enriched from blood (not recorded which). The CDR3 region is CASSRTGFYGYTF. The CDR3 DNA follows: TGTGCCAGCAGCCGAACAGGGTTTTATGGCTACACCTTC.